This T cell receptor (beta chain) is from a study of lymphopenia after photon versus proton radiotherapy. Findings and caveats of the study: Authors raise, but do not show, better survival with proton therapy. Relative stability marked proton patients; photon patients lost diversity and naive cells. Post-nadir diversity loss with photons came from oligoclonal expansion, particularly CD8+ Temra cells.

Turning to this clone: Its matching antigen is unknown.

This table comes from immunoSEQ multiplex PCR, and its TCRdb copy is limited to in-frame clones, with some not included. The sample has approximately 150,000 clones; approximately 91% are singletons. CDR1 and CDR2 (germline): SGHNT, YYREEE (reference sequence). The CDR3 totals 14 residues. Trimming shortened V by 0 bases and J by 4 bases, and 7 bases separated the two germline ends. This TCR came from a man aged 45-60 years with gastric cancer. The chain is built from TRBV5-4 and TRBJ1-4; D remains ambiguous. Sequenced material: peripheral blood, taken from a patient treated with photon-based radiotherapy. The CDR3 here is CASSLGGINEKLFF. CDR3 coding DNA: TGTGCCAGCAGCTTGGGGGGAATTAATGAAAAACTGTTTTTT.